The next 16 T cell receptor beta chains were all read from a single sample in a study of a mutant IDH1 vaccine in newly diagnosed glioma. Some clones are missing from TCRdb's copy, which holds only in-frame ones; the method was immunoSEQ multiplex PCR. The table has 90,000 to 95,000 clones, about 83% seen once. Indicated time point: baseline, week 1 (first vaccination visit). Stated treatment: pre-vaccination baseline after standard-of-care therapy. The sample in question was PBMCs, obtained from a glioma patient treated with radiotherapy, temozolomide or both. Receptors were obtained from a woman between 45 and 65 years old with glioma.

CDR3 DNA sequence: TGTGCCAGTAGAACAGGGGGCTGGAACACTGAAGCTTTCTTT. It is translated as CASRTGGWNTEAFF. The chain links TRBV19 to TRBJ1-1, with TRBD1 matching 9 bases. With V trimmed by 6 bases and J by 1 base, 3 bases remained unmatched. The CDR3 loop spans 14 amino acids. Germline V gene lookup returns CDR1 LNHDA and CDR2 SQIVND (reference sequence).

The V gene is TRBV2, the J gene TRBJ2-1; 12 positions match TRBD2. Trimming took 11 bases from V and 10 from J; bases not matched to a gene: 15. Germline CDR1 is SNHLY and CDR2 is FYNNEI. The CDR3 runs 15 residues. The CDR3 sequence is CASYGGLAGGGEQFF. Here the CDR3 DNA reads TGTGCCTCTTATGGTGGGCTAGCGGGGGGGGGAGAGCAGTTCTTC.

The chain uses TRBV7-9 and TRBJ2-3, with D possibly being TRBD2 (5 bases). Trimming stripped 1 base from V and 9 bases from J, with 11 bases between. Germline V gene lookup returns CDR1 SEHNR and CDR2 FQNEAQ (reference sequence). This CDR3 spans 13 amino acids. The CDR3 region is CASSLGAGRTQYF. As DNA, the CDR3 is TGTGCCAGCAGCTTAGGAGCTGGGAGAACGCAGTATTTT.

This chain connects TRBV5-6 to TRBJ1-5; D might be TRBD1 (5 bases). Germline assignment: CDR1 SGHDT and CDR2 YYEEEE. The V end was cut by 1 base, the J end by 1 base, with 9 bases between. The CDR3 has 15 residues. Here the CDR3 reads CASSLRGASNQPQHF. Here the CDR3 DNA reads TGTGCCAGCAGCTTGAGAGGGGCAAGCAATCAGCCCCAGCATTTT.

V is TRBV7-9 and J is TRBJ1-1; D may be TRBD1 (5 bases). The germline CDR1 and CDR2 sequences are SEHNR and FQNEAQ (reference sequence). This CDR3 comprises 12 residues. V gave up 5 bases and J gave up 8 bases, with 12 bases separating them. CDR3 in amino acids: CASSPSGPEAFF. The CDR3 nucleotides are TGTGCCAGCAGCCCCTCGGGACCAGAAGCTTTCTTT.

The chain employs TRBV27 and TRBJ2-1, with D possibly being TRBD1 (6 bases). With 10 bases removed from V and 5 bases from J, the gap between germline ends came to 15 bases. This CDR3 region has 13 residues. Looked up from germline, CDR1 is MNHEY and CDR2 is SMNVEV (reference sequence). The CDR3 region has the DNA TGTGCCACCACACAACAGGGAGACAATGAGCAGTTCTTC. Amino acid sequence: CATTQQGDNEQFF.

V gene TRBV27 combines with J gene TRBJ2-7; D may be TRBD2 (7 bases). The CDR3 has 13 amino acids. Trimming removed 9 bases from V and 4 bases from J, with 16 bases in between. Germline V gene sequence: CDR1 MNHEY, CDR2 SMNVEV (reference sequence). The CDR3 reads CASSHGGQYEQYF. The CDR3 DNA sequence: TGTGCCAGTAGCCACGGGGGGCAATACGAGCAGTACTTC.

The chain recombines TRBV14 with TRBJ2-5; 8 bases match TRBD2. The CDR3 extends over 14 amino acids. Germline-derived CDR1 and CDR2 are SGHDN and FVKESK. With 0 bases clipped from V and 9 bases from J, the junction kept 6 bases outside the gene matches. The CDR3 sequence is CASSQDLIGGAQYF. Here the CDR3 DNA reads TGTGCCAGCAGCCAAGATCTAATCGGGGGGGCCCAGTACTTC.

Here the CDR3 reads CASSYILIDGVDGYTF. Here the CDR3 DNA reads TGTGCCAGCAGTTACATTCTCATCGATGGCGTGGATGGCTACACCTTC. V gene TRBV6-6 combines with J gene TRBJ1-2; no firm D call. Trimming took 2 bases from V and 6 from J, leaving 19 bases between them. The CDR3 is 16 amino acids. CDR1 is MNHNY, CDR2 SVGAGI, per germline (reference sequence).

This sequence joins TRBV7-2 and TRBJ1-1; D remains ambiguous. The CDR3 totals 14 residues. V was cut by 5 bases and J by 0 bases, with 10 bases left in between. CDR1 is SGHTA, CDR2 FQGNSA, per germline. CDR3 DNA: TGTGCCAGCAGCCGAGGGTTGATGAACACTGAAGCTTTCTTT. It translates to CASSRGLMNTEAFF.

CDR3 sequence: CASSGSGANVLTF. The CDR3 DNA follows: TGTGCCAGCTCAGGAAGCGGGGCCAACGTCCTGACTTTC. The chain employs TRBV5-6 and TRBJ2-6; D unresolved. The CDR3 contains 13 residues. CDR1 SGHDT and CDR2 YYEEEE come from the germline V gene. Trimming left V 7 bases short and J 4 bases short, with 9 bases between.

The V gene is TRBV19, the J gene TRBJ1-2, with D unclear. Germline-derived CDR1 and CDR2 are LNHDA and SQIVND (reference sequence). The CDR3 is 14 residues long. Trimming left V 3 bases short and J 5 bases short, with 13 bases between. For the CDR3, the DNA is TGTGCCAGTAGTATGGGCAGCCTCGGTTATGGCTACACCTTC. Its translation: CASSMGSLGYGYTF.

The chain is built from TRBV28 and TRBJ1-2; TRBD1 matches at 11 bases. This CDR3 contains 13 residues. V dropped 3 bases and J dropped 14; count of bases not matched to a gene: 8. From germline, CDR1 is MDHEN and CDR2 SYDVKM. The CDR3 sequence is CASSFYEGTGGTF. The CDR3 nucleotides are TGTGCCAGCAGTTTTTACGAGGGGACAGGGGGAACCTTC.

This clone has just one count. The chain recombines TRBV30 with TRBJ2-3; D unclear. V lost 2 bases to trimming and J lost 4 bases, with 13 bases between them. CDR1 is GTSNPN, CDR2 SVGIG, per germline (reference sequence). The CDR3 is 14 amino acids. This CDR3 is CAWSSGSPPDTQYF. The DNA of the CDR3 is TGTGCCTGGAGTTCGGGCTCGCCCCCAGATACGCAGTATTTT. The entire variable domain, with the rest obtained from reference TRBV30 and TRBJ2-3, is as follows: SQTIHQWPATLVQPVGSPLSLECTVEGTSNPNLYWYRQAAGRGLQLLFYSVGIGQISSEVPQNLSASRPQDRQFILSSKKLLLSDSGFYLCAWSSGSPPDTQYFGPGTRLTVL.

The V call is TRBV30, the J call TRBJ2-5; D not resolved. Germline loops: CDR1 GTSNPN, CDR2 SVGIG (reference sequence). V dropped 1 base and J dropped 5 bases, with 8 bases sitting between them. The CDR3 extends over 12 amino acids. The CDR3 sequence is CAWSGLGETQYF. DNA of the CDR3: TGTGCCTGGAGTGGTTTGGGGGAGACCCAGTACTTC.

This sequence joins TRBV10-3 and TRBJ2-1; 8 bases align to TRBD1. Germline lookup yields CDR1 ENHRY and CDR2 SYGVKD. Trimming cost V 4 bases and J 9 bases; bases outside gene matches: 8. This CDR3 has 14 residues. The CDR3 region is CAISGDRYIGEQFF. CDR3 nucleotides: TGTGCCATCAGTGGGGACAGGTATATCGGTGAGCAGTTCTTC.